This T cell receptor beta chain was documented in a study of regulatory T cells in long-lasting Graves disease. Study in general: With positive TSH receptor antibodies and over 5 years of antithyroid drugs, Graves' disease was considered persistent.

General study findings and limits: Persistent disease exhibited a predilection for TRBV28, TRBJ1-2 and TRBJ2-5. The TCR repertoire of persistent Graves' patients was less diverse than that of newly diagnosed ones.

Only a few counts were recorded for this clonotype. Its antigen is unidentified. Trimming stripped 4 bases from V and 6 bases from J, with 18 bases between. The CDR3 is 16 residues long. The germline V gene has CDR1 SGHAT and CDR2 FQNNGV. Arm-PCR with iRepertoire HTBI primers amplified the CDR3 regions for these TCR beta libraries. Authors' analysis steps: Throughout the samples, researchers identified roughly 59 TRBV and about 15 TRBJ segments. TCRdb re-called the multiplex PCR reads through MiXCR, storing one row per CDR3 protein. Clone size and V and J calls follow TCRdb, not the original study. The sample includes 600,000 to 800,000 distinct CDR3 sequences, about 32% of them seen just once. As to time point: persistent/refractory GD, antithyroid drugs over 5 years with positive TRAb. From PBMCs, RNA was extracted and then used to make the TCR library.

The V call is TRBV11-2, the J call TRBJ2-2; D is possibly TRBD2 (6 bases). This clonotype was sampled from a female donor with Graves disease. Sequencing was performed on peripheral blood mononuclear cells (PBMCs), taken when the disease was refractory, from a patient treated with antithyroid drugs. CDR3 bases: TGTGCCAGCAGCTCCCCCCCGCGGGAAGTGTCCGGGGAGCTGTTTTTT. This encodes CASSSPPREVSGELFF.